This entry lists 28 T cell receptor beta chains sequenced from one sample in a study of blood T cell repertoires in COVID-19. Generated by immunoSEQ multiplex PCR, the TCRdb table keeps only in-frame clones and is missing some. The sample contains about 190,000 clones, 86% of which appear only once. The sample was PBMCs or T cells enriched from blood (not recorded which). Receptor source: a woman between 25 and 40 years old who had recovered from COVID-19.

The rearrangement joins TRBV15 to TRBJ1-3, with 8 bases aligning to TRBD1. Germline CDR1 reads LNHNV; CDR2 reads YYDKDF (reference sequence). J lost 0 bases, V lost 5 bases, and 9 bases had no gene match. The CDR3 sequence is 17 residues long. The CDR3 spells CATSDFGTGISGNTIYF. The CDR3 DNA reads as TGTGCCACCAGCGATTTCGGGACAGGCATCTCTGGAAACACCATATATTTT.

This clone was observed a single time. The chain employs TRBV27 and TRBJ1-2; 9 bases map to TRBD1. Per the germline V gene, CDR1 is MNHEY and CDR2 is SMNVEV (reference sequence). J was trimmed by 8 bases and V by 4 bases; bases with no gene match: 2. This CDR3 is 12 amino acids long. CDR3 sequence reads: CASSSGQGGYTF. CDR3 nucleotides: TGTGCCAGCAGTTCTGGACAGGGGGGCTACACCTTC.

This clone was counted between two and nine times. The rearrangement links TRBV12-5 to TRBJ2-7, with TRBD1 matching over 12 bases. The V gene end was trimmed by 5 bases and the J gene end by 6 bases; junction bases not matched to a gene: 2. CDR3 length: 13 residues. In germline, CDR1 is LGHNT, CDR2 FRNRAP. The CDR3 region has the DNA TGTGCTAGTGGTCCGGGACAGGGGGCCGAGCAGTACTTC. This sequence encodes CASGPGQGAEQYF.

CDR3 sequence reads: CASSSGQLNTEAFF. CDR3 DNA sequence: TGTGCCAGTAGTTCAGGACAGTTGAACACTGAAGCTTTCTTT. This rearrangement joins TRBV19 to TRBJ1-1; weak D call: TRBD1 (6 bases). The germline V gene has CDR1 LNHDA and CDR2 SQIVND (reference sequence). Trimming took off 5 bases at V and 0 bases at J, with 10 bases between the two ends. The CDR3 length is 14 residues.

The V call is TRBV11-2, the J call TRBJ2-2, with 9 bases fitting TRBD2. The CDR3 length is 17 residues. The ends lost 0 bases at V and 6 bases at J; junction bases unmatched: 8. Germline CDR1 and CDR2: SGHAT and FQNNGV. CDR3 nucleotides: TGTGCCAGCAGCTTAGATAGCCTAGCGGGAAAGGCCGGGGAGCTGTTTTTT. It yields the protein CASSLDSLAGKAGELFF. Filled out from reference TRBV11-2 and TRBJ2-2, the complete variable domain reads EAGVAQSPRYKIIEKRQSVAFWCNPISGHATLYWYQQILGQGPKLLIQFQNNGVVDDSQLPKDRFSAERLKGVDSTLKIQPAKLEDSAVYLCASSLDSLAGKAGELFFGEGSRLTVL.

A few counts support this clone. This chain uses TRBV10-3 with TRBJ2-3; 11 bases line up with TRBD2. CDR3 length: 18 residues. In germline, CDR1 is ENHRY, CDR2 SYGVKD. V gave up 4 bases and J gave up 5 bases; unmatched junction bases: 14. The CDR3 protein is CAISALAGGPYEVDTQYF. For the CDR3, the DNA is TGTGCCATCAGTGCCCTAGCGGGAGGTCCCTATGAAGTAGATACGCAGTATTTT.

This clone was counted only a few times. The chain is built from TRBV29-1 and TRBJ2-5; no firm D call. V lost 1 base and J 4 bases, leaving 7 bases between the germline ends. Germline V gene lookup returns CDR1 SQVTM and CDR2 ANQGSEA. There are 12 residues in the CDR3. The CDR3 bases are TGCAGCGTTGAAGGCCAGATAGAGACCCAGTACTTC. Amino acids: CSVEGQIETQYF. The full variable domain, in which reference TRBV29-1 and TRBJ2-5 provide the parts outside the CDR3, is SAVISQKPSRDICQRGTSLTIQCQVDSQVTMMFWYRQQPGQSLTLIATANQGSEATYESGFVIDKFPISRPNLTFSTLTVSNMSPEDSSIYLCSVEGQIETQYFGPGTRLLVL.

The V call is TRBV5-1, the J call TRBJ2-3; maybe TRBD2 (6 bases). The CDR3 length is 14 residues. Per the germline V gene, CDR1 is SGHRS and CDR2 is YFSETQ. Trimming removed 4 bases from V and 5 bases from J, with 14 bases in between. In nucleotides, the CDR3 is TGCGCCAGCAGCAGGGACTCAGGAGGAGATACGCAGTATTTT. It specifies CASSRDSGGDTQYF.

V and J are TRBV4-1 and TRBJ1-5; 7 bases are shared with TRBD1. Losses at the gene ends were 1 base for V and 6 bases for J; bases not matched to a gene: 6. The length of the CDR3 is 15 residues. The germline gives CDR1 MGHRA, CDR2 YSYEKL. This CDR3 reads CASSQVLGTAQPQHF. In DNA form, the CDR3 reads TGCGCCAGCAGCCAAGTCCTAGGGACAGCTCAGCCCCAGCATTTT.

V is TRBV29-1 and J is TRBJ2-1; TRBD2 matches 10 bases. The CDR3 has 14 residues. CDR1 SQVTM and CDR2 ANQGSEA come from the germline V gene. Trimming removed 5 bases from V and 9 bases from J; junction bases left unmatched: 10. The chain's CDR3 is CSVTSGEVLGEQFF. CDR3 in DNA: TGCAGCGTTACTAGCGGGGAGGTCCTCGGTGAGCAGTTCTTC.

V gene TRBV7-9 combines with J gene TRBJ2-1, with 10 nucleotides matching TRBD2. The V segment lost 5 bases and the J segment 5 bases; nucleotides outside the gene matches: 6. Germline CDR1 is SEHNR and CDR2 is FQNEAQ (reference sequence). This CDR3 has 15 residues. The CDR3 sequence: CASSASSGSNNEQFF. The CDR3 coding sequence is TGTGCCAGCAGCGCGTCTAGCGGGAGTAACAATGAGCAGTTCTTC.

The rearrangement joins TRBV11-2 to TRBJ2-7, with 8 bases identical to TRBD2. Germline CDR1 reads SGHAT; CDR2 reads FQNNGV. The CDR3 is 14 residues long. The V gene end was trimmed by 8 bases and the J gene end by 4 bases; junction bases not matched to a gene: 10. The CDR3 protein is CASSQGSGIYEQYF. The CDR3 coding sequence is TGTGCCAGCTCCCAGGGTAGCGGGATATACGAGCAGTACTTC. Together with reference TRBV11-2 and TRBJ2-7, the CDR3 gives the full variable domain: EAGVAQSPRYKIIEKRQSVAFWCNPISGHATLYWYQQILGQGPKLLIQFQNNGVVDDSQLPKDRFSAERLKGVDSTLKIQPAKLEDSAVYLCASSQGSGIYEQYFGPGTRLTVT.

In its sample, this clone was seen a few times. This chain uses TRBV6-5 with TRBJ2-7; TRBD2 aligns across 7 bases. This CDR3 is built from 15 residues. The trim removed 5 bases at V and 5 bases at J, leaving 12 bases unmatched. Germline V gives CDR1 MNHEY, CDR2 SVGAGI. As DNA, the CDR3 is TGTGCCAGCAGTCCCGGGACTAATCTGCTTGACGAGCAGTACTTC. Its protein is CASSPGTNLLDEQYF.

The J gene is TRBJ2-7, the V gene TRBV2, with D perhaps matching TRBD1 (5 bases). The CDR3 has 13 amino acids. Between the trimmed V and J ends, which lost 8 bases and 3 bases, there was a span of 14 bases. In germline, CDR1 is SNHLY, CDR2 FYNNEI. DNA for the CDR3: TGTGCCAGCTACCGGACACCAAGCTACGAGCAGTACTTC. Translation gives CASYRTPSYEQYF. Looking up the rest from reference TRBV2 and TRBJ2-7 gives the full variable domain: EPEVTQTPSHQVTQMGQEVILRCVPISNHLYFYWYRQILGQKVEFLVSFYNNEISEKSEIFDDQFSVERPDGSNFTLKIRSTKLEDSAMYFCASYRTPSYEQYFGPGTRLTVT.

The gene calls are TRBV14 and TRBJ1-6; TRBD1 aligns across 8 bases. This CDR3 comprises 19 residues. Germline V CDR1 and CDR2: SGHDN, FVKESK. V lost 0 bases, J lost 1 base, and 8 bases stayed unmatched. CDR3 protein: CASSQDRQGRASYNSPLHF. The CDR3, as DNA: TGTGCCAGCAGCCAAGATCGACAGGGGAGGGCATCCTATAATTCACCCCTCCACTTT.

This clone was found once. This rearrangement joins TRBV21-1 to TRBJ2-1; the D call in the table, TRBD2, was not verified against the DNA. TRBV21-1 counts as a pseudogene. The CDR3 runs 11 residues. The CDR3 loop is CASRRKDEQFF. Written as DNA, the CDR3 is TGTGCCAGCCGGCGGAAGGATGAGCAGTTCTTC.

The rearrangement links TRBV7-9 to TRBJ2-6; TRBD1 might be the D (5 bases). The germline V gene has CDR1 SEHNR and CDR2 FQNEAQ (reference sequence). The CDR3 runs 18 residues. V lost 5 bases and J 0 bases, leaving 17 bases between the germline ends. Written as DNA, the CDR3 is TGTGCCAGCAGCACCTCGAGGCAGGGTTACTCTGGGGCCAACGTCCTGACTTTC. This gives the protein CASSTSRQGYSGANVLTF.

The J gene is TRBJ1-1, the V gene TRBV6-5, with 8 bases lining up with TRBD1. CDR1 and CDR2 from the germline V gene are MNHEY and SVGAGI. J gave up 4 bases and V 6 bases, and 10 bases lay outside the gene matches. This CDR3 contains 15 residues. The CDR3: CASRPTQGAGTEAFF. The CDR3, as DNA: TGTGCCAGCAGACCTACTCAGGGGGCCGGCACTGAAGCTTTCTTT.

This clone was found a few times. The chain has TRBV12-5 and TRBJ2-7; TRBD1 agrees at 7 bases. Germline V lookup: CDR1 LGHNT, CDR2 FRNRAP. The CDR3 runs to 15 residues. V lost 7 bases to trimming and J lost 2 bases; unmatched junction nucleotides: 11. In DNA form, the CDR3 reads TGTGCTAGTGCCATGGGACAGAGAGATGCCTACGAGCAGTACTTC. Translation gives CASAMGQRDAYEQYF.

The genes are TRBV4-1 and TRBJ1-2; possibly TRBD1 for D (5 bases). The CDR3 contains 14 residues. With 0 bases removed from V and 7 bases from J, the gap between germline ends came to 12 bases. CDR1 is MGHRA, CDR2 YSYEKL, per germline. CDR3 in amino acids: CASSQDLQGGGYTF. The CDR3 bases are TGCGCCAGCAGCCAAGATTTGCAGGGCGGTGGCTACACCTTC.

The chain recombines TRBV18 with TRBJ2-1; a weak D match, TRBD2 (5 bases). The CDR3 has 16 amino acids. CDR1 and CDR2 from the germline V gene are KGHSH and LQKENI. V lost 6 bases, J lost 0 bases, and 15 bases lay in between. The CDR3 is CASSPLVGGSYNEQFF. The CDR3 nucleotides read TGTGCCAGCTCGCCCCTAGTCGGAGGCTCCTACAATGAGCAGTTCTTC.

The table lists this clone with a count of one. CDR3 protein: CAIRGRTDYGYTF. In DNA, the CDR3 is TGTGCCATCCGCGGTCGGACAGACTATGGCTACACCTTC. The chain employs TRBV10-3 and TRBJ1-2; TRBD1 might be the D (6 bases). The germline V gene encodes CDR1 ENHRY and CDR2 SYGVKD. The CDR3 is made up of 13 amino acids. The V end was cut by 8 bases, the J end by 3 bases, with 13 bases between.

The chain has TRBV27 and TRBJ1-1, with a tentative D call TRBD1 (6 bases). The germline CDR1 and CDR2 sequences are MNHEY and SMNVEV (reference sequence). CDR3 length: 14 residues. V lost 4 bases and J lost 4, with 13 bases in between. CDR3 coding DNA: TGTGCCAGCAGTTGGGGGGGCGAGAGCACTGAAGCTTTCTTT. As protein: CASSWGGESTEAFF.

V gene TRBV3-1 (or the pseudogene TRBV3-2) combines with J gene TRBJ2-1; TRBD2 is a possible D gene (6 bases). This CDR3 has 13 residues. Per the germline V gene, CDR1 is LGHDT and CDR2 is YNNKEL (reference sequence). The germline V and J ends were trimmed by 0 bases and 8 bases, with 8 bases remaining between them. In DNA, the CDR3 is TGTGCCAGCAGCCAAGATTGGAGGGATGAGCAGTTCTTC. Translating gives CASSQDWRDEQFF.

The chain joins TRBV28 to TRBJ2-2; 11 bases are shared with TRBD1. CDR1 MDHEN and CDR2 SYDVKM come from the germline V gene. This CDR3 is 18 amino acids long. V trimming: 7 bases; J trimming: 7 bases; junction bases outside the gene matches: 17. In DNA form, the CDR3 reads TGTGCCAGCACCCACAGACCGGACAGGGGGCTTGGTGGCGGGGAGCTGTTTTTT. It encodes CASTHRPDRGLGGGELFF.

The rearrangement joins TRBV11-1 to TRBJ2-1; 9 nucleotides agree with TRBD2. CDR3 length: 15 amino acids. Germline lookup yields CDR1 SGHAT and CDR2 FQDESV (reference sequence). V lost 4 bases and J lost 4; bases outside the gene matches: 5. CDR3 in amino acids: CASSSGTSIYNEQFF. The CDR3, as DNA: TGTGCCAGCAGCTCCGGGACTAGCATATACAATGAGCAGTTCTTC.

This chain uses TRBV28 with TRBJ1-1; D not resolved. The CDR3 is made up of 12 amino acids. In germline, CDR1 is MDHEN, CDR2 SYDVKM. V lost 3 bases and J 0 bases, leaving 2 bases between the germline ends. CDR3 nucleotides: TGTGCCAGCAGTTTCATGAACACTGAAGCTTTCTTT. Its translation is CASSFMNTEAFF.

This chain links TRBV3-1 (or the pseudogene TRBV3-2) with TRBJ2-1; 14 bases are a match to TRBD2. Germline loops: CDR1 LGHDT, CDR2 YNNKEL (reference sequence). V shed 4 bases and J 0 bases; nucleotides not matched to a gene: 8. The CDR3 is made up of 19 amino acids. This CDR3 reads CASSPRLAGGLGSYNEQFF. The CDR3 nucleotides read TGTGCCAGCAGCCCAAGACTAGCGGGAGGGCTGGGCTCCTACAATGAGCAGTTCTTC.